This note documents a single TCR beta chain sequence. The CDR3 loop spans 14 amino acids. Germline assignment: CDR1 GTSNPN and CDR2 SVGIG (reference sequence). The V and J ends lost 0 bases and 0 bases respectively, with 5 bases between them. Data came from immunoSEQ multiplex PCR; TCRdb stores just in-frame clones and leaves some out. The table has about 43,000 clones, around 86% seen once. The data are from a study of blood T cell repertoires in COVID-19. The clonotype originates from a woman older than 75 with acute or convalescent COVID-19. The gene calls are TRBV30 and TRBJ1-4; D is uncertain. The sequenced material came from peripheral blood. CDR3 in amino acids: CAWSVRPTNEKLFF. CDR3 in DNA: TGTGCCTGGAGTGTTCGTCCAACTAATGAAAAACTGTTTTTT.